This record looks at one T cell receptor beta chain sequence and its context. What it binds is not known. Assay: immunoSEQ multiplex PCR; the TCRdb copy retains only in-frame clones and omits some. The table records around 250,000 clones, about nine tenths of them present only once. These data come from a study of cytomegalovirus exposure and HLA in healthy donors. CDR3 length: 15 amino acids. J gave up 7 bases and V 3 bases, and 11 bases lay outside the gene matches. CDR1 is LNHDA, CDR2 SQIVND, per germline (reference sequence). Among the roughly 120 subjects of the validation cohort, separate from the approximately 700-subject first cohort, were the donors. Points from the study as a whole: Reports indicated that the classifier achieved high specificity and sensitivity in diagnosing cytomegalovirus status. The TCR clusters that emerged in the first cohort tended, a later analysis found, to co-occur in the 120 or so validation repertoires. Confirmation in vitro established that a few CMV-associated chains were specific for CMV antigens.

Sequences were obtained from PBMCs. The clonotype comes from a woman aged 25 to 39 in good health and CMV-seronegative. The chain recombines TRBV19 with TRBJ1-2, with 7 bases identical to TRBD1. CDR3 loop: CASSIGHRGVGGYTF. As DNA, the CDR3 is TGTGCCAGTAGTATCGGGCACAGGGGAGTAGGTGGCTACACCTTC.